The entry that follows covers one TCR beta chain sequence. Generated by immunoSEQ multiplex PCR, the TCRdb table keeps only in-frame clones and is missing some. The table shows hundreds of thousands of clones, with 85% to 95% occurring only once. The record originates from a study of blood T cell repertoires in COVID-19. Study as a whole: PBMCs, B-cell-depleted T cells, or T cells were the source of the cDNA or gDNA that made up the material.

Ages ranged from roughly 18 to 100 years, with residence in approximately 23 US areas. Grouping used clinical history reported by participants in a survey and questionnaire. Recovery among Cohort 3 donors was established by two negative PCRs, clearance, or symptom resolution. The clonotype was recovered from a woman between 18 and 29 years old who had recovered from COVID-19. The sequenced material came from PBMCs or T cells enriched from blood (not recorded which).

The CDR3 DNA sequence: TGTGCCAGTAGTTCCGGACTGGCAACTAATGAAAAACTGTTTTTT. This gives the protein CASSSGLATNEKLFF. This rearrangement joins TRBV19 to TRBJ1-4, with D hard to call. CDR3 length equals 15 residues. In germline, CDR1 is LNHDA, CDR2 SQIVND (reference sequence). Between the trimmed V and J ends, which lost 5 bases and 0 bases, there was a span of 10 bases.